The clone carrying this T cell receptor (beta chain) has only a few counts. The sample comes from a study of early T cells in non-severe SARS-CoV-2 infection. Per germline, CDR1 MGHRA and CDR2 YSYEKL. The CDR3 totals 13 residues. V gave up 0 bases and J gave up 7 bases, with 10 bases separating them. Attached unique molecular identifiers marked individual cDNA molecules. Using its own MiXCR run on the 5' RACE reads, TCRdb lists one record per CDR3 protein. The data contain about 56,000 distinct CDR3 sequences, roughly 15% of them singletons. This sequence joins TRBV4-1 and TRBJ2-7, with no clear D. This receptor was identified in an adult who was a healthcare worker with PCR-confirmed SARS-CoV-2 infection or an uninfected control (not recorded which). The specimen comprised whole blood, sampled at baseline. CDR3: CASSQDRAFEQYF. For the CDR3, the DNA is TGCGCCAGCAGCCAAGATCGAGCATTTGAGCAGTACTTC.